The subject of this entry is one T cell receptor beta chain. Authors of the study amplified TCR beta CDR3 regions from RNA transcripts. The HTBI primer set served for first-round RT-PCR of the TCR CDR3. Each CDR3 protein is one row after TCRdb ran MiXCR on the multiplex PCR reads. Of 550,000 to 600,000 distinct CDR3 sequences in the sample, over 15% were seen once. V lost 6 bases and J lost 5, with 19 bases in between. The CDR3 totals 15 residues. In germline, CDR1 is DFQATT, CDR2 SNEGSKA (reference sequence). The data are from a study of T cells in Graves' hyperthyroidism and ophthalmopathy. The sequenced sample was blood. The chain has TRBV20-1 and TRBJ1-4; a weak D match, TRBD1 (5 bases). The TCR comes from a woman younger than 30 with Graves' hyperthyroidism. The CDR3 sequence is CSAGVARGLNEKLFF. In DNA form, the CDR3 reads TGCAGTGCGGGGGTTGCGAGGGGCCTAAATGAAAAACTGTTTTTT.